In its sample, the clone carrying this T cell receptor beta chain was seen many times. Its antigen is currently unknown. TCRdb independently ran MiXCR on the 5' RACE reads; one entry per CDR3 protein. The data contain tens of thousands of distinct CDR3 sequences, about 6.2% of them seen just once; the ten biggest clones take up 5%. The source of the sample is a study of CD8 T cells in ankylosing spondylitis. The CDR3 runs 17 residues. Germline CDR1 is SGHAT and CDR2 is FQNNGV. Trimming cost V 3 bases and J 4 bases, with 21 bases left between them. General observations from the study: Peripheral blood samples showed relatively rare disease-linked clones, and these clones were CD8+. Disease-linked clones reportedly concentrated significantly in matched ankylosing spondylitis synovial fluid.

J is TRBJ2-5 and V is TRBV11-2; TRBD2 is a possible D gene (6 bases). The origin of this receptor is a male donor with ankylosing spondylitis. The sequencing input was synovial fluid, either unsorted or a sorted T cell fraction (not recorded which). The chain's CDR3 is CASSLSFGGMNLETQYF. CDR3 in DNA: TGTGCCAGCAGCTTGTCGTTCGGCGGGATGAATTTAGAGACCCAGTACTTC.